This T cell receptor beta chain was profiled in a study of blood T cell repertoires in COVID-19. Germline V gene data show CDR1 as MDHEN and CDR2 as SYDVKM. This CDR3 spans 14 amino acids. Trimming cost V 4 bases and J 2 bases, with 12 bases left between them. Sequencing used immunoSEQ multiplex PCR; TCRdb keeps in-frame clones, though not all of them. Of 150,000 to 200,000 clones listed, roughly 85% are singletons. V gene TRBV28 combines with J gene TRBJ2-7; TRBD1 is a possible D gene (5 bases). Sequenced sample: PBMCs or T cells enriched from blood (not recorded which). This sequence was found in a woman between 65 and 79 years old in a cohort exposed to, infected with or recovered from COVID-19 (not recorded which). The CDR3: CASSSPTVPYEQYF. The CDR3 nucleotides read TGTGCCAGCAGTTCCCCGACAGTTCCCTACGAGCAGTACTTC.